This T cell receptor beta chain was obtained from a study of metastatic and nonmetastatic thyroid tumors. Study as a whole: Comparative analysis of repertoires was undertaken across blood and tumor or nodule tissue obtained from malignant and benign thyroid patients.

Broader study findings: Reportedly, malignant thyroid tumors had significantly higher TCR beta diversity than benign nodules, in blood and tumor.

TCRdb reprocessed the PCR reads using MiXCR. The sample records about 4,300 clones, approximately 40% being singletons. In its sample, this clone was seen a few times. Its antigen remains unidentified. No treatment had been given to any patient before thyroid surgery. Germline CDR1 is MDHEN and CDR2 is SYDVKM. The junction had 1 base not matched to a gene; V was cut back by 3 bases and J by 4 bases. The CDR3 covers 13 residues. The chain combines TRBV28 with TRBJ1-2, with 8 bases matching TRBD1. Sequenced material: tumor tissue. The source of this sequence is a male donor with papillary thyroid cancer or a benign thyroid nodule (not recorded which). Some clones in this sample may be carry-over from other donors' samples. In DNA, the CDR3 is TGTGCCAGCAGTTTCAGGGGGCTCTATGGCTACACCTTC. This encodes CASSFRGLYGYTF.